One and the same sample provided the 2 T cell receptor beta chains below, sequenced in a study of CD8+CD57+ T cells in acquired aplastic anemia. For CDR3 and TCR beta VDJ profiling, genomic DNA was the template used. TCRdb itself ran the reads through MiXCR, one entry per CDR3 protein. Among approximately 260,000 distinct CDR3 sequences, 70% to 85% were seen once, and the ten largest hold roughly two fifths. Patients picked for sequencing had shown CD8+CD57+ cell expansion detected by flow cytometry. Source material: sorted CD4+, CD8+, or CD8+CD57+ T cells (not recorded which) from PBMCs. The source is a human donor with aplastic anemia.

Here the CDR3 reads CASSLEGGADTQYTF. The CDR3 DNA is TGTGCCAGCAGCTTAGAGGGTGGGGCCGATACGCAGTATACCTTC. This chain links TRBV7-8 with TRBJ1-2; possible D gene TRBD1, 5 bases. Germline V gives CDR1 SGHVS, CDR2 FQNEAQ. The CDR3 contains 15 residues. Trimming stripped 1 base from V and 14 bases from J, with 23 bases between. The full variable domain, completed using reference TRBV7-8 and TRBJ1-2, is GAGVSQSPRYKVAKRGQDVALRCDPISGHVSLFWYQQALGQGPEFLTYFQNEAQLDKSGLPSDRFFAERPEGSVSTLKIQRTQQEDSAVYLCASSLEGGADTQYTFGSGTRLTVV.

About this clonotype itself: A junction boundary mismatches the germline segment, possibly from a read error. J is TRBJ2-3 and V is TRBV7-6, with D maybe TRBD2 (5 bases). CDR3 size: 14 residues. CDR1 and CDR2 from the germline V gene are SGHVS and FNYEAQ. The CDR3 sequence is CASSLGETHYFGHF. The DNA for the CDR3 is TGTGCCAGCAGCTTAGGGGAGACCCACTACTTCGGGCATTTT.